This T cell receptor (beta chain) stems from a study of T cell repertoires in cytomegalovirus infection. Study at large: Indications of both CMV infection and matching HLA type were provided by public TCR beta signatures.

Concerning this clonotype: Its matching antigen is unknown.

CDR3 length: 13 residues. Germline V gives CDR1 MGHDK, CDR2 SYGVNS. V lost 0 bases, J lost 5 bases, and 7 bases lay in between. Each CDR3 protein gets one entry after TCRdb re-called the reads with MiXCR. This sample has about 830,000 distinct CDR3 sequences, with around a third found just once. The V and J genes are TRBV25-1 and TRBJ2-5; D is unclear. This clonotype was sampled from a human donor in good health (CMV status not recorded). Some clones in this sample may be carry-over from other donors' samples. Sequencing used cultured CD8+ T cells from PBMCs, obtained from culture after CMV antigen stimulation. CDR3 sequence: CASSEYIHETQYF. DNA of the CDR3: TGTGCCAGCAGTGAATATATTCATGAGACCCAGTACTTC.